This paragraph reports one T cell receptor beta chain. It was during active infection that Seattle patients were enrolled and then longitudinally followed. As handled by the study authors: Reference gene primers were amplified, and this amplification served to estimate nucleated cell counts. Method: immunoSEQ multiplex PCR; TCRdb's copy keeps in-frame clones and lacks some. For V, J and clone size, that table is used; D and trimming come from the DNA. The sample gives fewer than 250,000 clones, around 88% of which show up once; around 6% is in the top ten. The sample comes from a study of blood T cell repertoires in COVID-19. Turning to the study itself: Samples taken during acute and convalescent COVID-19 were collected in the United States, Italy and Spain. T cells, B-cell-depleted T cells, or PBMCs provided the cDNA or gDNA that served as material.

V trimming: 3 bases; J trimming: 6 bases; junction bases outside the gene matches: 10. This CDR3 has 15 amino acids. Germline V gene lookup returns CDR1 LNHDA and CDR2 SQIVND (reference sequence). This chain connects TRBV19 to TRBJ2-7; 8 bases map to TRBD2. Material for sequencing was peripheral blood. The origin of this receptor is a woman older than 75 with COVID-19, enrolled during active disease. The CDR3 here is CASSIGGGTRTEQYF. DNA for the CDR3: TGTGCCAGTAGTATCGGCGGGGGGACCCGCACCGAGCAGTACTTC.